This TCR beta chain was observed in a study of cytomegalovirus exposure and HLA in healthy donors. Study-wide results and limits: It was shown in a later analysis that HLA-associated TCR beta chains were more clonally expanded than other, equally common chains.

As regards this clone: Its antigen remains unknown.

PCR primers comprised 60 Vbeta and 13 Jbeta primers. TCRdb keeps only in-frame clones here, not all; method: immunoSEQ multiplex PCR. The sample contains around 170,000 clones, over 75% of which appear only once. This TCR was recovered from a man aged 35 to 55 in good health and CMV-seropositive. Sequencing used PBMCs.

The CDR3 reads CASTPGDQYTEAFF. CDR3 DNA sequence: TGTGCCAGTACCCCGGGGGACCAATACACTGAAGCTTTCTTT. The chain recombines TRBV19 with TRBJ1-1; TRBD1 is a possible D gene (5 bases). The V gene's germline CDR1 is LNHDA and CDR2 SQIVND (reference sequence). The CDR3 is 14 residues long. Deletions cut 7 bases from V and 3 bases from J, with 15 bases between. Based on the CDR3 plus reference TRBV19 and TRBJ1-1, the full variable domain is DGGITQSPKYLFRKEGQNVTLSCEQNLNHDAMYWYRQDPGQGLRLIYYSQIVNDFQKGDIAEGYSVSREKKESFPLTVTSAQKNPTAFYLCASTPGDQYTEAFFGQGTRLTVV.